The 27 T cell receptor beta chains in this list originate from one sample, sequenced in a study of blood T cell repertoires in COVID-19. Generated by immunoSEQ multiplex PCR, the TCRdb table keeps only in-frame clones and is missing some. Of about 70,000 clones detected, around 90% appear once; the ten largest clones hold around 1.5%. Sequencing was performed on peripheral blood. These receptors all come from a human donor in a cohort sampled during active COVID-19.

The chain couples TRBV27 to TRBJ2-7; 15 nucleotides line up with TRBD2. Germline CDR1 is MNHEY and CDR2 is SMNVEV (reference sequence). The CDR3 consists of 18 residues. Trimming took 3 bases from V and 3 from J; bases not matched to a gene: 9. The CDR3 sequence: CASSLAGLAGGVFYEQYF. The CDR3 coding sequence is TGTGCCAGCAGTTTGGCCGGACTAGCGGGAGGGGTCTTCTACGAGCAGTACTTC.

The V gene is TRBV27, the J gene TRBJ2-1; 10 positions match TRBD2. The CDR3 is 16 amino acids. V lost 5 bases to trimming and J lost 6 bases; unmatched junction nucleotides: 10. Germline V gene sequence: CDR1 MNHEY, CDR2 SMNVEV (reference sequence). The CDR3 DNA follows: TGTGCCAGCAGTCAACGACTGGGACTAGCGCTCAATGAGCAGTTCTTC. It translates to CASSQRLGLALNEQFF.

V is TRBV5-4 and J is TRBJ2-1, with 8 bases that match TRBD2. CDR3 length: 15 amino acids. Germline trimming cut 2 bases from V and 4 bases from J; bases unmatched to any gene: 5. Germline V gene lookup returns CDR1 SGHNT and CDR2 YYREEE (reference sequence). DNA of the CDR3: TGTGCCAGCAGCTTCAGCGGGAGTTTGTACAATGAGCAGTTCTTC. As protein: CASSFSGSLYNEQFF.

The chain carries TRBV5-1 and TRBJ1-4, with 8 positions matching TRBD1. Per the germline V gene, CDR1 is SGHRS and CDR2 is YFSETQ. V lost 4 bases and J lost 6; bases outside the gene matches: 5. The CDR3 is 14 residues long. The CDR3 here is CASSIGQGYEKLFF. The CDR3, as DNA: TGCGCCAGCAGCATCGGACAGGGTTATGAAAAACTGTTTTTT.

V usage is TRBV5-1 and J usage is TRBJ2-1, with D maybe TRBD2 (6 bases). V dropped 4 bases and J dropped 0 bases, with 11 bases sitting between them. The CDR3 totals 15 residues. Germline V gene data show CDR1 as SGHRS and CDR2 as YFSETQ. CDR3 sequence reads: CASSPLADSYNEQFF. The CDR3 bases are TGCGCCAGCAGCCCTTTAGCGGACTCCTACAATGAGCAGTTCTTC.

The CDR3 protein is CASSRTVNTGELFF. CDR3 DNA: TGTGCCAGCTCACGCACGGTGAACACCGGGGAGCTGTTTTTT. V and J are TRBV2 and TRBJ2-2; D unclear. V was trimmed by 8 bases and J by 1 base, leaving 11 bases between them. This CDR3 region has 14 residues. CDR1 and CDR2 (germline): SNHLY, FYNNEI.

The chain employs TRBV7-3 and TRBJ2-1; D remains ambiguous. The CDR3 is 12 residues long. The V and J ends lost 3 bases and 9 bases respectively, with 9 bases between them. Germline V gene sequence: CDR1 SGHTA, CDR2 FQGTGA. In nucleotides, the CDR3 is TGTGCCAGCAGCTTCGCGAATTGTGAGCAGTTCTTC. Translating gives CASSFANCEQFF.

The chain carries TRBV15 and TRBJ2-3; D is unresolved. Germline V lookup: CDR1 LNHNV, CDR2 YYDKDF (reference sequence). The ends were cut back, 3 bases at V and 3 bases at J, with 7 bases in the middle. The CDR3 contains 13 residues. The CDR3 coding sequence is TGTGCCACCAGCAGCTACGGGACAGATACGCAGTATTTT. Encoded protein: CATSSYGTDTQYF.

Only a few counts were recorded for this clone. The genes are TRBV5-4 and TRBJ2-7, with 13 bases fitting TRBD2. The CDR3 runs to 19 residues. V lost 0 bases, J lost 6 bases, and 15 bases stayed unmatched. Germline V CDR1 and CDR2: SGHNT, YYREEE (reference sequence). The CDR3 DNA is TGTGCCAGCAGCTTGGCCAAGAAATTTCGACTAGCGGGAGGCCTCGAGCAGTACGTC. Its protein is CASSLAKKFRLAGGLEQYV.

The chain carries TRBV6-6 and TRBJ2-7, with TRBD1 identical over 8 bases. The germline V gene encodes CDR1 MNHNY and CDR2 SVGAGI (reference sequence). This CDR3 comprises 15 residues. V was clipped by 10 bases and J by 4 bases; unmatched bases: 15. The CDR3: CATLGMQGARYEQYF. The CDR3 DNA reads as TGTGCCACCCTCGGCATGCAGGGGGCTAGGTACGAGCAGTACTTC.

The genes are TRBV6-6 and TRBJ2-1; 8 positions match TRBD2. The CDR3 covers 13 residues. The trim removed 6 bases at V and 11 bases at J, leaving 9 bases unmatched. Germline CDR1 is MNHNY and CDR2 is SVGAGI (reference sequence). This chain's CDR3 is CASRAVTSEQQFF. In DNA form, the CDR3 reads TGTGCCAGCAGGGCCGTGACTAGCGAACAGCAGTTCTTC.

The CDR3 spells CASMADSGNTIYF. The DNA for the CDR3 is TGTGCCAGCATGGCGGACTCTGGAAACACCATATATTTT. The chain has TRBV12-3 or TRBV12-4 and TRBJ1-3; no definite D call. The CDR3 is 13 residues long. The V and J ends lost 7 bases and 0 bases respectively, with 7 bases between them.

The chain recombines TRBV10-3 with TRBJ2-5; the match to TRBD1 covers 8 bases. V lost 9 bases, J lost 5 bases, and 20 bases stayed unmatched. The CDR3 runs 17 residues. The germline CDR1 and CDR2 sequences are ENHRY and SYGVKD. The CDR3 DNA is TGTGCCATTGGACAGGGTATTAGCGCCGACCAAGGGGAGACCCAGTACTTC. It is translated as CAIGQGISADQGETQYF.

The rearrangement joins TRBV20-1 to TRBJ2-2; D possibly corresponds to TRBD2 (7 bases). CDR1 and CDR2 from the germline V gene are DFQATT and SNEGSKA (reference sequence). The length of the CDR3 is 15 residues. Trimming removed 3 bases from V and 6 bases from J, with 17 bases in between. The CDR3 DNA follows: TGCAGTGCTAGTAGGGGGGGCTCCCTACCCGGGGAGCTGTTTTTT. Its protein is CSASRGGSLPGELFF.

V gene TRBV28 combines with J gene TRBJ1-5; D is perhaps TRBD1 (5 bases). V lost 7 bases and J lost 7, with 17 bases in between. CDR1 is MDHEN, CDR2 SYDVKM, per germline. This CDR3 is 14 amino acids long. The CDR3 loop reads CASNTNGGEQPQHF. The CDR3 region has the DNA TGTGCCAGCAACACTAATGGGGGGGAACAGCCCCAGCATTTT.

This chain links TRBV14 with TRBJ2-2; 8 bases align to TRBD1. This CDR3 spans 16 amino acids. The germline V gene has CDR1 SGHDN and CDR2 FVKESK. J lost 5 bases, V lost 4 bases, and 9 bases had no gene match. CDR3 DNA: TGTGCCAGCAGCCCCCGGGGCAGGGGGCTAACCGGGGAGCTGTTTTTT. Encoded protein: CASSPRGRGLTGELFF.

On this clone itself: The junction does not match germline at one end; this may be a read error. V and J are TRBV7-7 and TRBJ1-3; 7 bases line up with TRBD1. The CDR3 spans 15 residues. Germline loops: CDR1 SSHAT, CDR2 FNYEAQ (reference sequence). The CDR3 nucleotides read TGTGCTAGCAGCGCCAGCACAGGGGCTGGAAACACCATATATTTT. This gives the protein CASSASTGAGNTIYF.

This clone has just a few counts. The J gene is TRBJ1-4, the V gene TRBV5-4; 9 bases map to TRBD1. Germline values: CDR1 SGHNT, CDR2 YYREEE (reference sequence). This CDR3 has 14 residues. Germline trimming cut 4 bases from V and 10 bases from J; bases unmatched to any gene: 8. This CDR3 is CASSIDRGIGKLFF. The DNA for the CDR3 is TGTGCCAGCAGCATAGACAGGGGGATCGGAAAACTGTTTTTT.

The rearrangement uses TRBV5-6 and TRBJ1-5; D gene uncertain. CDR1 and CDR2 from the germline V gene are SGHDT and YYEEEE. The CDR3 runs to 13 residues. V lost 2 bases to trimming and J lost 9 bases, with 12 bases between them. The CDR3 reads CASSFGGLGPQHF. DNA for the CDR3: TGTGCCAGCAGCTTTGGTGGTCTCGGGCCCCAGCATTTT.

The rearrangement uses TRBV24-1 and TRBJ1-6; D perhaps matches TRBD1 (6 bases). CDR1 is KGHDR and CDR2 is SFDVKD in the germline V gene. Trimming took off 5 bases at V and 8 bases at J, with 9 bases between the two ends. The CDR3 consists of 13 residues. CDR3 nucleotide sequence: TGTGCCACCAGTGGCCCAGGGGATTCACCCCTCCACTTT. Residues: CATSGPGDSPLHF.

The V and J genes are TRBV2 and TRBJ2-1; 7 nucleotides line up with TRBD2. The CDR3 is 15 residues long. J was trimmed by 6 bases and V by 3 bases; bases with no gene match: 8. CDR1 is SNHLY and CDR2 is FYNNEI in the germline V gene. DNA of the CDR3: TGTGCCAGCAGTGAGCGGGCGGGAGTGGTCAATGAGCAGTTCTTC. Its protein product is CASSERAGVVNEQFF.

The chain is built from TRBV5-1 and TRBJ2-1; TRBD2 matches at 8 bases. The length of the CDR3 is 13 residues. Unmatched junction bases numbered 5, after V lost 2 bases and J lost 10 bases. The germline V gene has CDR1 SGHRS and CDR2 YFSETQ. This CDR3 is CASSLRASGEQFF. The DNA for the CDR3 is TGCGCCAGCAGCTTACGGGCTAGCGGGGAGCAGTTCTTC.

The chain's CDR3 is CASSAYNEQYF. CDR3 sequence (DNA): TGTGCCAGCAGTGCTTATAACGAGCAGTACTTC. V usage is TRBV2 and J usage is TRBJ2-7; D not resolved. V lost 4 bases to trimming and J lost 5 bases, with 6 bases between them. Germline V lookup: CDR1 SNHLY, CDR2 FYNNEI. The CDR3 sequence is 11 residues long.

V and J are TRBV24-1 and TRBJ2-3; no definite D call. The CDR3 contains 13 residues. Germline-derived CDR1 and CDR2 are KGHDR and SFDVKD. V lost 4 bases, J lost 8 bases, and 12 bases lay in between. The CDR3 sequence: CATSESLPGTQYF. CDR3 in DNA: TGTGCCACCAGTGAATCCCTACCAGGTACGCAGTATTTT.

V gene TRBV6-6 combines with J gene TRBJ2-7; the match to TRBD2 covers 8 bases. The germline CDR1 and CDR2 sequences are MNHNY and SVGAGI (reference sequence). The CDR3 spans 14 residues. Trimming cost V 3 bases and J 10 bases; bases outside gene matches: 11. The CDR3 here is CASSYAGGNPQQYV. The CDR3 bases are TGTGCCAGCAGTTATGCGGGAGGAAATCCCCAACAGTACGTC.

The chain employs TRBV29-1 and TRBJ1-2; 10 positions match TRBD1. CDR1 is SQVTM, CDR2 ANQGSEA, per germline. This CDR3 contains 12 residues. Trimming removed 7 bases from V and 8 bases from J; junction bases left unmatched: 7. The CDR3 protein is CSGRTGGRGYTF. The CDR3 coding sequence is TGCAGCGGGCGGACAGGGGGTAGAGGCTACACCTTC.

The chain links TRBV12-3 or TRBV12-4 to TRBJ1-5; D unresolved. The CDR3 extends over 13 amino acids. The V end was cut by 0 bases, the J end by 5 bases, with 5 bases between. DNA of the CDR3: TGTGCCAGCAGTTTAGCGCAGTATCAGCCCCAGCATTTT. Amino acids: CASSLAQYQPQHF.